This T cell receptor (beta chain) emerged from a study of T cell repertoires in cytomegalovirus infection. For the study at large: An indication of both CMV infection and matching HLA type came from public TCR beta signatures. Study-level results: The cumulative frequency of public TCR beta families identified carriers of CMV plus the relevant HLA. HLA-C-restricted TCR beta clonotypes specific for CMV led the ex vivo response.

This clonotype was found many times. Antigen unknown. TCRdb reanalysed the reads using MiXCR and keeps one entry per CDR3 protein. This table has 100,000 to 150,000 distinct CDR3 sequences, roughly 9% appearing once. Germline lookup yields CDR1 SGHNT and CDR2 YYREEE (reference sequence). The CDR3 is made up of 17 amino acids. V lost 4 bases and J 0 bases, leaving 19 bases between the germline ends. The chain joins TRBV5-4 to TRBJ1-2, with D maybe TRBD1 (6 bases). This receptor was identified in a human donor in good health (CMV status not recorded). Some clones in this sample may be carry-over from other donors' samples. Sequencing was performed on PBMCs. CDR3 amino acids: CASSSDRQAGANYGYTF. The DNA for the CDR3 is TGTGCCAGCAGCAGTGACAGGCAGGCCGGAGCTAACTATGGCTACACCTTC.